Each of the 20 T cell receptor beta chains below was sequenced from the same sample in a study of PD-1 blockade in classical Hodgkin lymphoma (dated by TCRdb to 2020 to 2021). The time point label on this specimen signifies: newly diagnosed, previously untreated cHL patient sample. Magnetic negative selection with a Miltenyi CD4+ T cell isolation kit was used to purify CD4+ T cells from thawed PBMCs. Libraries came from the immunoSEQ multiplex PCR assay. TCRdb carries this immuneACCESS record with in-frame sequences only. Its versions omit some clonotypes, under half of them owing to an unresolved V gene in the studies checked, with the rest unexplained. The sample profile shows 20,000 or so clones; roughly nine tenths of them were found once. The ten largest clones add up to more than 0.2% of the sample. The sample was CD4+ T cells from blood. The receptors here all came from a human donor with classical Hodgkin lymphoma.

This clone has only one observation. This chain uses TRBV14 with TRBJ1-2, with a weak D call TRBD1 (6 bases). The CDR3 length is 13 residues. The V end lost 6 bases, the J end lost 2 bases, and 10 bases lay between the germline ends. CDR1 is SGHDN and CDR2 is FVKESK in the germline V gene. CDR3 residues: CASRQGPNYGYTF. CDR3 DNA sequence: TGTGCCAGCAGACAGGGTCCCAACTATGGCTACACCTTC.

The gene calls are TRBV28 and TRBJ2-4; D is unclear. Trimming removed 5 bases at V and 0 bases at J, with 11 bases between. There are 15 residues in the CDR3. Germline CDR1 MDHEN, CDR2 SYDVKM. The CDR3 DNA reads TGTGCCAGCAGTGTCCGTTTTCTAGCCAAAAACATTCAGTACTTC. Protein product: CASSVRFLAKNIQYF. The whole variable domain, remainder taken from reference TRBV28 and TRBJ2-4, is DVKVTQSSRYLVKRTGEKVFLECVQDMDHENMFWYRQDPGLGLRLIYFSYDVKMKEKGDIPEGYSVSREKKERFSLILESASTNQTSMYLCASSVRFLAKNIQYFGAGTRLSVL.

This clone was observed once. CDR3 in amino acids: CASRATGGDTQYF. Here the CDR3 DNA reads TGTGCCAGCAGGGCGACAGGGGGAGATACGCAGTATTTT. This chain joins TRBV11-2 and TRBJ2-3, with TRBD1 identical over 9 bases. CDR3 length equals 13 residues. V lost 6 bases, J lost 5 bases, and 3 bases stayed unmatched. Germline CDR1 reads SGHAT; CDR2 reads FQNNGV.

The rearrangement links TRBV30 to TRBJ1-1; 7 bases are shared with TRBD1. Trimming at V came to 7 bases and at J to 5 bases, leaving 4 bases not matched to a gene. Germline V lookup: CDR1 GTSNPN, CDR2 SVGIG (reference sequence). The CDR3 contains 11 residues. CDR3: CAYSRGTEAFF. CDR3 coding DNA: TGTGCCTACTCCAGGGGGACTGAAGCTTTCTTT.

This rearrangement joins TRBV23-1 to TRBJ2-7; 7 bases are shared with TRBD2. TRBV23-1 is classed as an ORF, of uncertain function. V dropped 0 bases and J dropped 2; count of bases not matched to a gene: 16. The CDR3 sequence is 19 residues long. The CDR3 bases are TGCGCCAGCAGTCAATCGGGGCCCTTTCTAGCGGAGACTCCCTACGAGCAGTACTTC. Its protein product is CASSQSGPFLAETPYEQYF.

The gene calls are TRBV11-3 and TRBJ1-3, with 8 bases aligning to TRBD1. Trimming cost V 5 bases and J 1 base; bases outside gene matches: 10. The CDR3 is made up of 17 amino acids. Germline V gene lookup returns CDR1 SGHNT and CDR2 YENEEA. The DNA for the CDR3 is TGTGCCAGCAGCCTAACCGGGACAGGCTTTTCTGGAAACACCATATATTTT. Its protein is CASSLTGTGFSGNTIYF.

The CDR3 loop reads CASSLQSQRATQYF. In DNA form, the CDR3 reads TGTGCCAGCAGTTTACAGTCCCAGCGGGCCACCCAGTACTTC. The V and J genes are TRBV28 and TRBJ2-5, with D perhaps matching TRBD2 (6 bases). The CDR3 has 14 residues. CDR1 and CDR2 from the germline V gene are MDHEN and SYDVKM. V shed 2 bases and J shed 8 bases, with 15 bases lying between them.

The chain has TRBV30 and TRBJ1-5; D not certain. CDR1 GTSNPN and CDR2 SVGIG come from the germline V gene (reference sequence). This CDR3 is 13 amino acids long. Trimming took off 3 bases at V and 7 bases at J, with 13 bases between the two ends. The DNA of the CDR3 is TGTGCCTGGAGCTCCGACGGTGTCCAGCCCCAGCATTTT. Encoded protein: CAWSSDGVQPQHF.

The CDR3 loop is CASSRTGYEQYF. CDR3 DNA sequence: TGTGCCAGCAGCCGGACAGGCTACGAGCAGTACTTC. The chain couples TRBV7-2 to TRBJ2-7, with 7 bases that match TRBD1. V was clipped by 5 bases and J by 3 bases; unmatched bases: 1. CDR1 is SGHTA, CDR2 FQGNSA, per germline. The CDR3 is 12 residues long. Complete variable domain (other parts from reference TRBV7-2 and TRBJ2-7): GAGVSQSPSNKVTEKGKDVELRCDPISGHTALYWYRQSLGQGLEFLIYFQGNSAPDKSGLPSDRFSAERTGGSVSTLTIQRTQQEDSAVYLCASSRTGYEQYFGPGTRLTVT.

The V and J genes are TRBV6-1 and TRBJ1-2; no reliable D call. Germline CDR1 reads MNHNS; CDR2 reads SASEGT. V dropped 1 base and J dropped 0 bases, with 3 bases sitting between them. The CDR3 is made up of 13 amino acids. CDR3 nucleotide sequence: TGTGCCAGCAGTGAAGGGACTAACTATGGCTACACCTTC. It is translated as CASSEGTNYGYTF.

The V gene is TRBV6-7, the J gene TRBJ1-5, with D possibly TRBD1 on 6 matching bases. TRBV6-7 qualifies as an ORF whose function is uncertain. The CDR3 extends over 17 amino acids. Deletions cut 7 bases from V and 4 bases from J, with 23 bases between. CDR3 residues: CASTHRRGGLKNQPQHF. The CDR3 coding sequence is TGTGCCAGCACCCACAGGAGGGGGGGACTCAAAAATCAGCCCCAGCATTTT.

The chain employs TRBV7-8 and TRBJ2-1; possibly TRBD2 for D (6 bases). Deletions cut 1 base from V and 6 bases from J, with 19 bases between. Per the germline V gene, CDR1 is SGHVS and CDR2 is FQNEAQ. This CDR3 has 17 residues. CDR3 region: CASSLVTTPGLSNEQFF. The CDR3 coding sequence is TGTGCCAGCAGCTTAGTGACAACCCCGGGACTTAGCAATGAGCAGTTCTTC.

The rearrangement joins TRBV5-1 to TRBJ2-1; D possibly corresponds to TRBD2 (6 bases). Germline values: CDR1 SGHRS, CDR2 YFSETQ. V shed 1 base and J shed 9 bases, with 17 bases lying between them. CDR3 length: 15 amino acids. CDR3: CASSLLTKRAGEQFF. The CDR3 bases are TGCGCCAGCAGCTTGCTAACTAAGCGGGCGGGTGAGCAGTTCTTC.

The chain combines TRBV7-6 with TRBJ2-1; D not resolved. The V and J ends lost 1 base and 0 bases respectively, with 16 bases between them. The germline gives CDR1 SGHVS, CDR2 FNYEAQ. This CDR3 comprises 18 residues. In nucleotides, the CDR3 is TGTGCCAGCAGCTTAGGTCCCCCGAGGTCTTCCTCCTACAATGAGCAGTTCTTC. Amino acids: CASSLGPPRSSSYNEQFF. Together with reference TRBV7-6 and TRBJ2-1, the CDR3 gives the full variable domain: GAGVSQSPRYKVTKRGQDVALRCDPISGHVSLYWYRQALGQGPEFLTYFNYEAQQDKSGLPNDRFSAERPEGSISTLTIQRTEQRDSAMYRCASSLGPPRSSSYNEQFFGPGTRLTVL.

This clone was seen only once. The chain combines TRBV9 with TRBJ1-4; possible D gene TRBD1, 6 bases. V was shortened by 3 bases and J by 8 bases, with 17 bases between the two germline ends. Germline CDR1 and CDR2: SGDLS and YYNGEE. The CDR3 totals 15 residues. This chain's CDR3 is CASSARTAWGEKLFF. The CDR3 DNA reads TGTGCCAGCAGCGCCCGGACAGCTTGGGGGGAAAAACTGTTTTTT.

This clone was picked up one time. The V call is TRBV11-2, the J call TRBJ1-1; 7 bases map to TRBD1. The CDR3 loop spans 14 amino acids. Germline V gives CDR1 SGHAT, CDR2 FQNNGV. V gave up 5 bases and J gave up 4 bases; unmatched junction bases: 7. The CDR3 bases are TGTGCCAGCAGCCACACAGGGGTGATCACTGAAGCTTTCTTT. As protein: CASSHTGVITEAFF.

This sequence joins TRBV19 and TRBJ1-1, with D hard to call. The CDR3 is 12 residues long. The germline V and J ends were trimmed by 2 bases and 7 bases, with 8 bases remaining between them. Germline V CDR1 and CDR2: LNHDA, SQIVND (reference sequence). The CDR3: CASSISGVEAFF. For the CDR3, the DNA is TGTGCCAGTAGTATAAGCGGAGTTGAAGCTTTCTTT.

This clone was seen just once. The chain has TRBV11-3 and TRBJ2-7, with 7 bases identical to TRBD2. With V trimmed by 5 bases and J by 6 bases, 7 bases remained unmatched. Germline V gene sequence: CDR1 SGHNT, CDR2 YENEEA. The CDR3 is 13 residues long. The CDR3 DNA is TGTGCCAGCAGCCCCCAACCGGGAGGCGAGCAGTACTTC. It is translated as CASSPQPGGEQYF.

The chain recombines TRBV6-5 with TRBJ1-1; D remains ambiguous. The CDR3 loop spans 14 amino acids. V lost 3 bases to trimming and J lost 0 bases, with 8 bases between them. Germline loops: CDR1 MNHEY, CDR2 SVGAGI. The CDR3 sequence: CASSYHRVNTEAFF. The CDR3 DNA is TGTGCCAGCAGTTATCATAGGGTGAACACTGAAGCTTTCTTT.

This chain uses TRBV11-2 with TRBJ2-4; unclear D gene. The CDR3 contains 14 residues. V was shortened by 1 base and J by 6 bases, with 10 bases between the two germline ends. The germline V gene has CDR1 SGHAT and CDR2 FQNNGV. The CDR3 reads CASSLAGRSNIQYF. Written as DNA, the CDR3 is TGTGCCAGCAGCTTAGCTGGGCGGTCAAACATTCAGTACTTC.